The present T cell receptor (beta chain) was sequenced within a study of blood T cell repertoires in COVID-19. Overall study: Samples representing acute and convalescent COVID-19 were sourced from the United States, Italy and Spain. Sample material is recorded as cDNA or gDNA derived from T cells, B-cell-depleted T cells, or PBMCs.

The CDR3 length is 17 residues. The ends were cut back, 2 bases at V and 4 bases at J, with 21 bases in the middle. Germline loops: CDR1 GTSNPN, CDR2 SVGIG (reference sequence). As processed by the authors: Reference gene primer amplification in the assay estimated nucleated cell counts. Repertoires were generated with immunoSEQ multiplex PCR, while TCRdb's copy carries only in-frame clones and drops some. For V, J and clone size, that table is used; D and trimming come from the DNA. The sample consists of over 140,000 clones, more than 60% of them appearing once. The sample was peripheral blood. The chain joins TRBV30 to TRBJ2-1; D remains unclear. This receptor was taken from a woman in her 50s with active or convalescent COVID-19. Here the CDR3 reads CAWSNLRRGVGYNEQFF. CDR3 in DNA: TGTGCCTGGAGTAATCTTAGACGAGGTGTTGGGTACAATGAGCAGTTCTTC.